This TCR beta chain was found in a study of OX40 agonist ivuxolimab in advanced cancers. General study points: With doses of 0.1 to 3.0 mg/kg, CD4+ and CD8+ blood T cells had undergone clonal expansion by week 6. Relative to CD4+ cells, CD8+ T cells on average had more expanded clones.

TCRdb's table, derived via immunoSEQ multiplex PCR, lists solely in-frame clones and lacks some. The sample holds about 93,000 clones; around 90% are singletons and the top ten take around 2.7%. Points on this clone: Antigen specificity is unknown.

V shed 4 bases, J shed 9 bases, and the junction held 11 bases outside the gene matches. CDR1 is SGHRS and CDR2 is YFSETQ in the germline V gene. The CDR3 is 15 residues long. The chain carries TRBV5-1 and TRBJ2-1; 9 bases line up with TRBD1. The sequences come from CD4+ or CD8+ T cells sorted from blood, collected in a trial of the OX40 agonist ivuxolimab. The origin of this receptor is an adult with an advanced solid tumor such as melanoma, head and neck, liver or kidney cancer. The CDR3 DNA sequence: TGCGCCAGCAGCCAGGGGGGACAGGGTCTAGGTGAGCAGTTCTTC. Translating it yields CASSQGGQGLGEQFF.